Below are 19 T cell receptor beta chains sequenced from a single sample in a study of blood T cell repertoires in COVID-19 (dated by TCRdb to between 2020 and 2021). Receptor libraries were prepared by the immunoSEQ multiplex PCR assay. The table comes from immuneACCESS by way of TCRdb, which keeps in-frame sequences with V and J called. Part of the clones is missing from these tables; in studies checked, under half for an unresolved V gene and the rest for unknown reasons. The sample yields a few hundred thousand clones; roughly 85% were counted once. Under 2.5% of the sample belongs to the ten largest clones. Sequences were obtained from PBMCs or T cells enriched from blood (not recorded which). These receptors were taken from a woman between 50 and 59 years old who had recovered from COVID-19.

The rearrangement joins TRBV28 to TRBJ1-1; maybe TRBD1 (5 bases). Trimming took off 5 bases at V and 10 bases at J, with 20 bases between the two ends. The CDR3 runs 14 residues. CDR1 is MDHEN, CDR2 SYDVKM, per germline. CDR3: CASSLRQPRVVAFF. The CDR3 DNA sequence: TGTGCCAGCAGTCTACGACAGCCTCGGGTCGTAGCTTTCTTT.

The chain is built from TRBV3-1 (or the pseudogene TRBV3-2) and TRBJ1-3; 8 positions agree with TRBD1. CDR1 and CDR2 (germline): LGHDT, YNNKEL (reference sequence). Trimming took 4 bases from V and 4 from J; bases not matched to a gene: 0. The CDR3 is 13 residues long. The CDR3 is CASSRTGGNTIYF. The CDR3 DNA reads as TGTGCCAGCAGCCGGACAGGGGGAAACACCATATATTTT.

This chain uses TRBV20-1 with TRBJ2-7, with D maybe TRBD2 (6 bases). Germline V gives CDR1 DFQATT, CDR2 SNEGSKA (reference sequence). With 6 bases removed from V and 8 bases from J, the gap between germline ends came to 14 bases. The CDR3 runs to 11 residues. CDR3 nucleotides: TGCAGTGCCGAGCGGGCGCGGAAGCAGTACTTC. It specifies CSAERARKQYF.

The J gene is TRBJ2-1, the V gene TRBV5-4; 7 nucleotides agree with TRBD1. The V and J ends lost 10 bases and 0 bases, in that order; junction bases with no gene match: 10. From germline, CDR1 is SGHNT and CDR2 YYREEE (reference sequence). The CDR3 runs to 15 residues. The CDR3 DNA is TGTGCCGTCCAACCTCGGGACAGCTCCTACAATGAGCAGTTCTTC. Its protein is CAVQPRDSSYNEQFF.

The V and J genes are TRBV5-1 and TRBJ1-5; TRBD1 is a possible D gene (5 bases). Per germline, CDR1 SGHRS and CDR2 YFSETQ. V gave up 0 bases and J gave up 7 bases, with 11 bases separating them. This CDR3 contains 14 residues. CDR3 DNA sequence: TGCGCCAGCAGCTTGGGGAATCAGGGACAGCCCCAGCATTTT. Protein: CASSLGNQGQPQHF.

This clone appeared once. V is TRBV2 and J is TRBJ2-7, with a tentative D call TRBD2 (6 bases). The CDR3 is made up of 13 amino acids. Per germline, CDR1 SNHLY and CDR2 FYNNEI. Trimming took 6 bases from V and 6 from J, leaving 15 bases between them. Written as DNA, the CDR3 is TGTGCCAGCAGAGCCGGGACTCCAGCCGAGCAGTACTTC. It is translated as CASRAGTPAEQYF.

The V and J genes are TRBV5-1 and TRBJ1-5; the D gene is possibly TRBD1 (6 bases). The CDR3 consists of 15 residues. V was pared by 1 base and J by 3 bases, with 11 bases between. Germline V gene data show CDR1 as SGHRS and CDR2 as YFSETQ. CDR3 region: CASSLSGAYNQPQHF. The CDR3, as DNA: TGCGCCAGCAGCTTGTCAGGGGCCTACAATCAGCCCCAGCATTTT.

This sequence joins TRBV11-1 and TRBJ2-5; the D is unclear. This CDR3 spans 15 amino acids. CDR1 SGHAT and CDR2 FQDESV come from the germline V gene (reference sequence). Trimming removed 3 bases from V and 5 bases from J, with 16 bases in between. Here the CDR3 DNA reads TGTGCCAGCAGCTTGCGCACTTCCCCGCTTGAGACCCAGTACTTC. Translation: CASSLRTSPLETQYF.

The chain couples TRBV15 to TRBJ1-4; possible D gene TRBD1, 6 bases. V was clipped by 0 bases and J by 6 bases, with 11 bases between them. Germline CDR1 reads LNHNV; CDR2 reads YYDKDF (reference sequence). The CDR3 sequence is 15 residues long. CDR3 protein: CATSRDGGAYEKLFF. DNA of the CDR3: TGTGCCACCAGCAGAGATGGGGGCGCTTATGAAAAACTGTTTTTT.

The chain combines TRBV11-1 with TRBJ2-7, with 7 nucleotides matching TRBD2. CDR3 size: 14 residues. V dropped 0 bases and J dropped 7; count of bases not matched to a gene: 6. Germline CDR1 SGHAT, CDR2 FQDESV (reference sequence). DNA of the CDR3: TGTGCCAGCAGCTTAGCGGGAGGGCCGGAGGAGCAGTACTTC. Translated: CASSLAGGPEEQYF.

V gene TRBV6-5 combines with J gene TRBJ2-3, with D perhaps TRBD1 (6 bases). There are 14 residues in the CDR3. From germline, CDR1 is MNHEY and CDR2 SVGAGI. The ends were cut back, 8 bases at V and 5 bases at J, with 17 bases in the middle. DNA of the CDR3: TGTGCCAGCTGGCAATCCTTACAGGGAGATACGCAGTATTTT. It encodes CASWQSLQGDTQYF.

The V gene is TRBV5-5, the J gene TRBJ1-2; D uncertain. This CDR3 spans 13 amino acids. The V and J ends lost 4 bases and 2 bases respectively, with 9 bases between them. The germline V gene has CDR1 SGHKS and CDR2 YYEKEE (reference sequence). CDR3 sequence reads: CASSQHPNYGYTF. For the CDR3, the DNA is TGTGCCAGCAGCCAACACCCAAACTATGGCTACACCTTC.

This rearrangement joins TRBV19 to TRBJ2-2, with 7 bases matching TRBD2. Per germline, CDR1 LNHDA and CDR2 SQIVND (reference sequence). This CDR3 comprises 15 residues. J gave up 7 bases and V 5 bases, and 10 bases lay outside the gene matches. The CDR3 bases are TGTGCCAGTAGTCCCCGGCGGGAGTTGAGCGGGGAGCTGTTTTTT. This sequence encodes CASSPRRELSGELFF.

The rearrangement links TRBV6-5 to TRBJ1-1; D possibly corresponds to TRBD1 (5 bases). Looked up from germline, CDR1 is MNHEY and CDR2 is SVGAGI. The CDR3 spans 14 residues. The V end was cut by 8 bases, the J end by 5 bases, with 18 bases between. CDR3 region: CASRVHLDTTEAFF. Here the CDR3 DNA reads TGTGCCAGCCGGGTACACTTGGACACTACTGAAGCTTTCTTT.

The chain combines TRBV4-1 with TRBJ2-1; 9 nucleotides align to TRBD2. Per the germline V gene, CDR1 is MGHRA and CDR2 is YSYEKL. The CDR3 consists of 15 residues. The V and J ends lost 5 bases and 8 bases, in that order; junction bases with no gene match: 10. CDR3 loop: CASSYQRREGHEQFF. The CDR3 nucleotides are TGCGCCAGCAGCTACCAGAGGCGGGAGGGTCATGAGCAGTTCTTC.

The sample holds one count of this clone. This chain links TRBV18 with TRBJ2-7; a possible D gene is TRBD2 (6 bases). Per the germline V gene, CDR1 is KGHSH and CDR2 is LQKENI. The CDR3 spans 14 residues. V shed 3 bases and J shed 2 bases, with 11 bases lying between them. This chain's CDR3 is CASSPPGLTYEQYF. CDR3 sequence (DNA): TGTGCCAGCTCACCTCCGGGACTGACCTACGAGCAGTACTTC. Together with reference TRBV18 and TRBJ2-7, the CDR3 gives the full variable domain: NAGVMQNPRHLVRRRGQEARLRCSPMKGHSHVYWYRQLPEEGLKFMVYLQKENIIDESGMPKERFSAEFPKEGPSILRIQQVVRGDSAAYFCASSPPGLTYEQYFGPGTRLTVT.

The CDR3 sequence: CASSSQQGNTDTQYF. Here the CDR3 DNA reads TGTGCCAGCAGTTCCCAACAGGGAAACACAGATACGCAGTATTTT. The V gene is TRBV27, the J gene TRBJ2-3; weak D call: TRBD1 (6 bases). Trimming removed 4 bases at V and 2 bases at J, with 13 bases between. The CDR3 runs 15 residues. CDR1 and CDR2 from the germline V gene are MNHEY and SMNVEV (reference sequence).

The CDR3 DNA reads as TGCGCCAGCAGCCCCGCAGCCGACTCTAACTATGGCTACACCTTC. This codes for CASSPAADSNYGYTF. The rearrangement joins TRBV5-1 to TRBJ1-2, with D unresolved. The CDR3 contains 15 residues. Trimming took 4 bases from V and 0 from J, leaving 13 bases between them. Germline V gene data show CDR1 as SGHRS and CDR2 as YFSETQ.

The chain has TRBV27 and TRBJ2-1; a weak D match, TRBD1 (6 bases). The CDR3 totals 15 residues. V lost 8 bases, J lost 0 bases, and 14 bases lay in between. CDR1 and CDR2 from the germline V gene are MNHEY and SMNVEV (reference sequence). CDR3 in DNA: TGTGCCAGCTCCGAGGGGGTAAGCTCCTACAATGAGCAGTTCTTC. The encoded protein is CASSEGVSSYNEQFF.